This T cell receptor beta chain is drawn from a study of shared clonotypes between healthy human individuals. The study, taken as a whole, reports: All-four-donor shared clonotypes had higher generation probabilities than non-shared clonotypes did. Investigators expected sequencing depth to affect clonotype sharing among donors.

Germline loops: CDR1 GTSNPN, CDR2 SVGIG (reference sequence). This CDR3 comprises 16 residues. Trimming took off 2 bases at V and 0 bases at J, with 16 bases between the two ends. Repertoires were generated with immunoSEQ multiplex PCR, while TCRdb's copy carries only in-frame clones and drops some. The sample includes about 1.1 million clones, approximately 80% of them seen just once. A remark on this clone: No antigen is known for it.

The genes are TRBV30 and TRBJ1-1; D is uncertain. The sample consisted of memory CD4+ T cells from PBMCs. Subset given: CD45RA-negative fraction. This clonotype was obtained from a man aged 18-30 years in good health. Some clones in this sample may be carry-over from other donors' samples. The DNA of the CDR3 is TGTGCCTGGAGTAGACCAAAGGACTCTCTGAACACTGAAGCTTTCTTT. This gives the protein CAWSRPKDSLNTEAFF.